These 12 T cell receptor beta chains were all obtained from the same sample, sequenced in a study of beta chain features in type 1 diabetes. General study results and limits: There was a moderate but significant shortening of TCRB CDR3s in all four CD4+ subsets of Type 1 diabetes patients.

All of the isolated RNA was reverse transcribed, so expressed TCRB transcripts were sequenced. Measured with immunoSEQ multiplex PCR; TCRdb has only the in-frame clones, and not every one. The sample shows some 350,000 clones, about 13% of them seen only once. Their recognized antigens are unknown. The sample consisted of naive CD4+ T cells from blood. The receptors were sampled from a woman aged 18-29 years with type 1 diabetes.

This clone was counted a few times. The V and J genes are TRBV5-1 and TRBJ2-3, with 14 bases lining up with TRBD2. Germline V gives CDR1 SGHRS, CDR2 YFSETQ. V lost 0 bases, J lost 4 bases, and 7 bases stayed unmatched. The CDR3 runs to 18 residues. DNA of the CDR3: TGCGCCAGCAGCTTGGGGACTAGCGGGAGGACGCAGGCAGATACGCAGTATTTT. Translated, it gives CASSLGTSGRTQADTQYF.

The chain recombines TRBV11-1 with TRBJ2-1, with D possibly TRBD2 on 5 matching bases. The V and J ends lost 2 bases and 1 base respectively, with 18 bases between them. Per the germline V gene, CDR1 is SGHAT and CDR2 is FQDESV (reference sequence). CDR3 length equals 18 residues. CDR3 in DNA: TGTGCCAGCAGCTTATTGCCCCTAGCTATCACTTCCTACAATGAGCAGTTCTTC. Translation gives CASSLLPLAITSYNEQFF. Filled out from reference TRBV11-1 and TRBJ2-1, the complete variable domain reads EAEVAQSPRYKITEKSQAVAFWCDPISGHATLYWYRQILGQGPELLVQFQDESVVDDSQLPKDRFSAERLKGVDSTLKIQPAELGDSAMYLCASSLLPLAITSYNEQFFGPGTRLTVL.

The rearrangement links TRBV4-3 to TRBJ2-1, with TRBD2 matching over 13 bases. The CDR3 is 17 residues long. CDR1 is LGHNA, CDR2 YSLEER, per germline. V lost 0 bases, J lost 12 bases, and 11 bases stayed unmatched. CDR3 nucleotide sequence: TGCGCCAGCAGCCAAGATCTAGTTGGACTAGCGGGAGAAGTGCAGTTCTTC. Its translation: CASSQDLVGLAGEVQFF.

This clone has just a few counts. The V gene is TRBV30, the J gene TRBJ2-2; D not resolved. V gave up 0 bases and J gave up 2 bases, with 7 bases separating them. The CDR3 sequence is 14 residues long. The germline V gene has CDR1 GTSNPN and CDR2 SVGIG (reference sequence). CDR3 protein: CAWSVRLNTGELFF. The CDR3 DNA reads TGTGCCTGGAGTGTAAGACTTAACACCGGGGAGCTGTTTTTT.

This clone was detected a few times. The J gene is TRBJ1-5, the V gene TRBV18; D is undetermined. CDR3 length equals 16 residues. Trimming removed 5 bases from V and 5 bases from J, with 19 bases in between. Germline-derived CDR1 and CDR2 are KGHSH and LQKENI. The CDR3, as DNA: TGTGCCAGCTCAACCCTTGGAGGGATCATAGATCAGCCCCAGCATTTT. Translated, it gives CASSTLGGIIDQPQHF.

The table lists this clone with a few counts. The V call is TRBV7-2, the J call TRBJ2-1; D is unresolved. CDR3 length equals 12 residues. Trimming removed 2 bases from V and 7 bases from J, with 6 bases in between. Germline CDR1 reads SGHTA; CDR2 reads FQGNSA. Written as DNA, the CDR3 is TGTGCCAGCAGCTTAATGTCAAATGAGCAGTTCTTC. Protein product: CASSLMSNEQFF. Filled out from reference TRBV7-2 and TRBJ2-1, the complete variable domain reads GAGVSQSPSNKVTEKGKDVELRCDPISGHTALYWYRQSLGQGLEFLIYFQGNSAPDKSGLPSDRFSAERTGGSVSTLTIQRTQQEDSAVYLCASSLMSNEQFFGPGTRLTVL.

The chain couples TRBV6-6 to TRBJ2-7; TRBD2 agrees at 9 bases. V shed 2 bases, J shed 3 bases, and the junction held 8 bases outside the gene matches. The CDR3 contains 16 residues. CDR1 is MNHNY, CDR2 SVGAGI, per germline (reference sequence). The CDR3 sequence: CASSYGSSGTDYEQYV. In nucleotides, the CDR3 is TGTGCCAGCAGTTACGGGTCTAGCGGGACGGACTACGAGCAGTACGTC.

This chain joins TRBV7-2 and TRBJ2-3; 7 bases match TRBD1. Trimming took 8 bases from V and 2 from J; bases not matched to a gene: 7. CDR3 length: 14 amino acids. Looked up from germline, CDR1 is SGHTA and CDR2 is FQGNSA. The CDR3 loop reads CASGRDSSTDTQYF. CDR3 coding DNA: TGTGCCAGCGGCCGGGACAGCTCCACAGATACGCAGTATTTT.

The chain has TRBV7-2 and TRBJ2-3, with TRBD2 matching over 11 bases. Germline assignment: CDR1 SGHTA and CDR2 FQGNSA. CDR3 length: 14 amino acids. V dropped 5 bases and J dropped 4; count of bases not matched to a gene: 2. The CDR3 nucleotides are TGTGCCAGCAGCCCTAGCGGGAGGCCAGATACGCAGTATTTT. As protein: CASSPSGRPDTQYF. Filled out from reference TRBV7-2 and TRBJ2-3, the complete variable domain reads GAGVSQSPSNKVTEKGKDVELRCDPISGHTALYWYRQSLGQGLEFLIYFQGNSAPDKSGLPSDRFSAERTGGSVSTLTIQRTQQEDSAVYLCASSPSGRPDTQYFGPGTRLTVL.

The chain couples TRBV6-1 to TRBJ1-2; possibly TRBD1 for D (6 bases). Germline CDR1 is MNHNS and CDR2 is SASEGT. The CDR3 consists of 14 residues. V was pared by 1 base and J by 4 bases, with 10 bases between. CDR3 residues: CASSEGQAIYGYTF. CDR3 bases: TGTGCCAGCAGTGAAGGACAGGCAATCTATGGCTACACCTTC.

This clone was counted between two and nine times. The rearrangement links TRBV5-1 to TRBJ2-5; 7 bases align to TRBD1. CDR1 and CDR2 (germline): SGHRS, YFSETQ. V lost 0 bases and J lost 3; bases outside the gene matches: 2. CDR3 length: 14 residues. Here the CDR3 DNA reads TGCGCCAGCAGCTTGGCCCAGGGGGAAGAGACCCAGTACTTC. Its protein is CASSLAQGEETQYF.

This clone was counted a few times. Different DNA sequences within this sample yield the same CDR3. This chain connects TRBV30 to TRBJ2-1; D possibly corresponds to TRBD2 (6 bases). Per germline, CDR1 GTSNPN and CDR2 SVGIG (reference sequence). The V end lost 0 bases, the J end lost 7 bases, and 7 bases lay between the germline ends. There are 12 residues in the CDR3. Written as DNA, the CDR3 is TGTGCCTGGAGTGTACGGGGGAATGAGCAGTTCTTC. Protein: CAWSVRGNEQFF.